A single sample is the source of the 16 T cell receptor beta chains below, sequenced in a study of blood T cell repertoires in COVID-19. TCRdb keeps only in-frame clones here, not all; method: immunoSEQ multiplex PCR. The sample has some 100,000 clones; approximately 81% are singletons. The sample consisted of peripheral blood. These receptors all stem from a woman in her 70s with active or convalescent COVID-19.

The rearrangement joins TRBV18 to TRBJ1-5; TRBD1 agrees at 8 bases. The V gene's germline CDR1 is KGHSH and CDR2 LQKENI. The CDR3 is 15 residues long. Losses at the gene ends were 6 bases for V and 2 bases for J; bases not matched to a gene: 6. This chain's CDR3 is CASSLGTGRNQPQHF. The CDR3 bases are TGTGCCAGCTCTCTTGGGACAGGCCGCAATCAGCCCCAGCATTTT.

The chain has TRBV2 and TRBJ1-4; D is possibly TRBD1 (6 bases). Germline assignment: CDR1 SNHLY and CDR2 FYNNEI. With 6 bases removed from V and 7 bases from J, the gap between germline ends came to 15 bases. This CDR3 region has 14 residues. This chain's CDR3 is CASRETGLPEKLFF. The DNA for the CDR3 is TGTGCCAGCAGGGAAACAGGGTTACCTGAAAAACTGTTTTTT.

The chain carries TRBV7-2 and TRBJ1-6; 8 bases align to TRBD1. CDR1 is SGHTA and CDR2 is FQGNSA in the germline V gene. With V trimmed by 5 bases and J by 6 bases, 6 bases remained unmatched. The CDR3 runs 15 residues. CDR3 DNA sequence: TGTGCCAGCAGCCCCGCCAGGGGGCTTAATTCACCCCTCCACTTT. Protein: CASSPARGLNSPLHF.

The rearrangement joins TRBV5-1 to TRBJ2-5, with D perhaps matching TRBD2 (5 bases). V was trimmed by 0 bases and J by 2 bases, leaving 14 bases between them. CDR3 size: 16 residues. Germline CDR1 is SGHRS and CDR2 is YFSETQ. The CDR3 reads CASSLGGASEQETQYF. CDR3 sequence (DNA): TGCGCCAGCAGCTTGGGGGGAGCGAGCGAGCAAGAGACCCAGTACTTC.

The chain joins TRBV20-1 to TRBJ2-3; D is perhaps TRBD2 (6 bases). Trimming left V 3 bases short and J 9 bases short, with 10 bases between. Germline V gives CDR1 DFQATT, CDR2 SNEGSKA (reference sequence). This CDR3 comprises 11 residues. The CDR3 coding sequence is TGCAGTGCTAGGCGCGGGGAGACGCAGTATTTT. Its translation is CSARRGETQYF.

V and J are TRBV6-5 and TRBJ2-1; 10 positions match TRBD1. This CDR3 is 14 amino acids long. Unmatched junction bases numbered 7, after V lost 7 bases and J lost 7 bases. The germline CDR1 and CDR2 sequences are MNHEY and SVGAGI. CDR3 sequence: CASTLPGQGNEQFF. The CDR3 region has the DNA TGTGCCAGCACCTTACCGGGACAGGGGAATGAGCAGTTCTTC.

CDR3 protein: CASRGGPLAGELFF. The CDR3 DNA reads as TGTGCCAGCAGGGGGGGGCCCCTCGCCGGGGAGCTGTTTTTT. The chain couples TRBV25-1 to TRBJ2-2, with D tentatively TRBD2 (7 bases). The germline V gene encodes CDR1 MGHDK and CDR2 SYGVNS. There are 14 residues in the CDR3. Deletions cut 6 bases from V and 6 bases from J, with 14 bases between.

The rearrangement joins TRBV5-1 to TRBJ2-5, with 9 positions matching TRBD2. From germline, CDR1 is SGHRS and CDR2 YFSETQ. Trimming at V came to 4 bases and at J to 2 bases, leaving 6 bases not matched to a gene. CDR3 length: 15 residues. CDR3 sequence: CASSLLAGIQETQYF. CDR3 DNA: TGCGCCAGCAGCCTCCTAGCGGGGATACAAGAGACCCAGTACTTC.

The chain employs TRBV23-1 and TRBJ1-6; 7 bases align to TRBD1. TRBV23-1 is an ORF for which the function is uncertain. The ends lost 0 bases at V and 3 bases at J; junction bases unmatched: 2. The CDR3 runs 16 residues. The CDR3 region is CASSQSGTDYNSPLHF. In nucleotides, the CDR3 is TGCGCCAGCAGTCAATCCGGGACAGACTATAATTCACCCCTCCACTTT.

This chain links TRBV10-1 with TRBJ2-7; a weak D match, TRBD2 (6 bases). The germline V and J ends were trimmed by 2 bases and 1 base, with 12 bases remaining between them. The CDR3 sequence is 15 residues long. Per germline, CDR1 WNHNN and CDR2 SYGVQD (reference sequence). DNA of the CDR3: TGCGCCAGCAGTGAGAATACGGGAGCGTCCTACGAGCAGTACTTC. Protein sequence: CASSENTGASYEQYF.

This rearrangement joins TRBV6-6 to TRBJ2-5; 7 bases agree with TRBD2. V lost 10 bases to trimming and J lost 5 bases; unmatched junction nucleotides: 7. This CDR3 comprises 12 residues. CDR1 is MNHNY, CDR2 SVGAGI, per germline (reference sequence). DNA for the CDR3: TGTGCCACTTCTAGCGGATGGGAGACCCAGTACTTC. Its translation: CATSSGWETQYF.

This chain connects TRBV28 to TRBJ2-3; 7 bases match TRBD1. CDR1 and CDR2 from the germline V gene are MDHEN and SYDVKM. CDR3 length equals 15 residues. Trimming cost V 6 bases and J 3 bases; bases outside gene matches: 9. This chain's CDR3 is CASSLPGQSTDTQYF. CDR3 nucleotides: TGTGCCAGCAGCCTACCGGGACAGTCAACAGATACGCAGTATTTT. The variable domain in full, completed from reference TRBV28 and TRBJ2-3, reads DVKVTQSSRYLVKRTGEKVFLECVQDMDHENMFWYRQDPGLGLRLIYFSYDVKMKEKGDIPEGYSVSREKKERFSLILESASTNQTSMYLCASSLPGQSTDTQYFGPGTRLTVL.

J is TRBJ1-5 and V is TRBV7-2; no firm D call. CDR3 length equals 15 residues. The V gene lost 2 bases and the J gene lost 3 bases, with 11 bases spanning the gap. The germline V gene has CDR1 SGHTA and CDR2 FQGNSA. The CDR3 loop is CASSLNRGVNQPQHF. The CDR3 region has the DNA TGTGCCAGCAGCTTAAATCGGGGAGTCAATCAGCCCCAGCATTTT.

The rearrangement uses TRBV10-3 and TRBJ2-1; no firm D call. This CDR3 has 14 residues. Trimming pared 2 bases from V and 0 bases from J, leaving 5 bases between. Germline CDR1 and CDR2: ENHRY and SYGVKD. The CDR3 sequence is CAISETSSYNEQFF. The CDR3 DNA follows: TGTGCCATCAGTGAGACGAGCTCCTACAATGAGCAGTTCTTC.

The rearrangement joins TRBV2 to TRBJ2-3; D remains ambiguous. V was trimmed by 4 bases and J by 2 bases, leaving 7 bases between them. The germline gives CDR1 SNHLY, CDR2 FYNNEI. This CDR3 has 13 amino acids. CDR3 DNA sequence: TGTGCCAGCAGTGGGGCCCTCACAGATACGCAGTATTTT. Residues: CASSGALTDTQYF.

V and J are TRBV24-1 and TRBJ2-5, with TRBD2 as a possible D gene (6 bases). The germline CDR1 and CDR2 sequences are KGHDR and SFDVKD. Deletions cut 5 bases from V and 4 bases from J, with 10 bases between. The CDR3 runs 13 residues. This CDR3 is CATSARGLETQYF. In DNA form, the CDR3 reads TGTGCCACCAGTGCGCGGGGATTAGAGACCCAGTACTTC.